These T cell receptor beta chains were read from a single sample in a study of CD8+ T cells in alopecia areata. Repertoires were generated with immunoSEQ multiplex PCR, while TCRdb's copy carries only in-frame clones and drops some. The sample records 200,000 to 250,000 clones, under 60% being singletons. This material consisted of CD4+ T cells sorted from blood, taken at week 4, from a patient treated with tofacitinib. The receptor source for this set is a human donor with alopecia areata. The CDR3 runs from the conserved cysteine through the conserved F or W. The D gene is left open where the match is weak. Only some rows state a clone size, as once, few, many or a class for expanded clones.

J gene: TRBJ1-5
V gene: TRBV27
clone size: -
D gene: TRBD1
CDR3 DNA: TGTGCCAGCAGTCCTCGGACAGGGAGGGCCTTTAGCAATCAGCCCCAGCATTTT
CDR3 protein: CASSPRTGRAFSNQPQHF

J gene: TRBJ1-6
V gene: TRBV10-3
clone size: -
D gene: TRBD1
CDR3 DNA: TGTGCCATCAAGAATTCAGACAGGGCAAATTCACCCCTCCACTTT
CDR3 protein: CAIKNSDRANSPLHF

J gene: TRBJ2-6
V gene: TRBV19
clone size: few
D gene: -
CDR3 DNA: TGTGCCAGTAGTATAAGGGGCCCTGGGGCCAACGTCCTGACTTTC
CDR3 protein: CASSIRGPGANVLTF

J gene: TRBJ2-3
V gene: TRBV9
clone size: few
D gene: -
CDR3 DNA: TGTGCCAGCAGCGTAGATGATACGCAGTATTTT
CDR3 protein: CASSVDDTQYF

J gene: TRBJ2-5
V gene: TRBV7-2
clone size: -
D gene: TRBD1
CDR3 DNA: TGTGCCAGCAGCAAGGACAGGGGCCAAGAGACCCAGTACTTC
CDR3 protein: CASSKDRGQETQYF

J gene: TRBJ1-2
V gene: TRBV5-1
clone size: -
D gene: -
CDR3 DNA: TGCGCCAGCAGCTTGACCCCGGGGGCCTCCTATGGCTACACCTTC
CDR3 protein: CASSLTPGASYGYTF

J gene: TRBJ2-7
V gene: TRBV25-1
clone size: -
D gene: TRBD1
CDR3 DNA: TGTGCCAGCAGAGACTCCGGGACAGGCGTCTACGAGCAGTACTTC
CDR3 protein: CASRDSGTGVYEQYF

J gene: TRBJ2-1
V gene: TRBV29-1
clone size: many
D gene: -
CDR3 DNA: TGCAGCGTTGGGAACAATGAGCAGTTCTTC
CDR3 protein: CSVGNNEQFF

J gene: TRBJ2-5
V gene: TRBV7-2
clone size: -
D gene: TRBD2
CDR3 DNA: TGTGCCAGCAGCCGAAGTTATAGCGGGGGGGCCTCAGAGACCCAGTACTTC
CDR3 protein: CASSRSYSGGASETQYF

J gene: TRBJ1-1
V gene: TRBV11-2
clone size: many
D gene: -
CDR3 DNA: TGTGCCAGCAGCCCAACTGCAGGGAACACTGAAGCTTTCTTT
CDR3 protein: CASSPTAGNTEAFF

J gene: TRBJ2-3
V gene: TRBV2
clone size: once
D gene: -
CDR3 DNA: TGTGCCAGCAGTTTGGCAGGGGCCGTCACAGATACGCAGTATTTT
CDR3 protein: CASSLAGAVTDTQYF

J gene: TRBJ2-4
V gene: TRBV10-3
clone size: few
D gene: TRBD2
CDR3 DNA: TGTGCCATCAGTGAGGTAGCGGGGGGGCCAGTTAACATTCAGTACTTC
CDR3 protein: CAISEVAGGPVNIQYF

J gene: TRBJ2-3
V gene: TRBV29-1
clone size: once
D gene: -
CDR3 DNA: TGCAGCGTTGCCCCCCCGGGGACAGATACGCAGTATTTT
CDR3 protein: CSVAPPGTDTQYF

J gene: TRBJ2-5
V gene: TRBV7-2
clone size: -
D gene: -
CDR3 DNA: TGTGCCAGCAGCTTACCAGTGGAAGAGACCCAGTACTTC
CDR3 protein: CASSLPVEETQYF